This T cell receptor (beta chain) originates from a study of blood T cell repertoires in COVID-19 (dated by TCRdb to about 2020). As for the study more broadly: The collaborator samples originated in the United States, Italy and Spain and spanned the acute and convalescent phases of COVID-19. The prospective study material was composed of cDNA or gDNA derived from T cells, B-cell-depleted T cells, or PBMCs. The dataset comprised deeply sampled blood TCRbeta repertoires from subjects exposed to, actively infected with, or recovered from COVID-19. A freely available public database, intended as a resource for researchers studying the immune response to SARS-CoV-2, is where the repertoires were released. The samples were drawn from two sources: the first 160 participants of the ongoing ImmuneRACE study, and approximately 1,300 subjects contributed by 6 global collaborators. Sample metadata almost always included a de-identified subject ID, COVID-19 status, age in years and sex. Where HLA class I and class II types were available, the types were taken from metadata supplied by the sample provider, not from assay-based typing. What the authors observed across the whole study: The quantity of clinical and demographic metadata differed by source and by participant and was supplied without curation.

TCRbeta CDR3 regions were amplified from genomic DNA by means of the immunoSEQ Assay, a bias-controlled multiplex PCR. Under the source paper's analysis protocol: Within the assay, amplification of reference gene primers was used to estimate how many nucleated cells each sample contained. To quantify the absolute abundance of each unique TCRbeta CDR3 rearrangement, sequence reads were collapsed and filtered. For each sample, productive Simpson clonality was calculated by taking the square root of Simpson's diversity index across productive rearrangements. TCRdb provides this immuneACCESS table in a form limited to in-frame rearrangements. Some clones are lacking; in checked studies, under half of them reflect an unresolved V gene, and why the rest are absent is not known. That table supplies the V and J calls and clone size; D and trimming were determined from the DNA. In all, the sample holds fewer than 350,000 clones, and approximately 86% of those were seen once. The biggest ten clones account for over 3.5% of the sample.

The collaborating institutions used their own protocols to collect whole blood in K2EDTA tubes. For TCRbeta analysis, collaborators shipped samples in one of three forms: frozen whole blood, isolated PBMCs, or DNA extracted from either of those sample types. With respect to this clone: Its target antigen remains unknown. Base qualities are not at hand, and no much larger clone is one base apart.

From its cysteine to its phenylalanine, the CDR3 spans 14 amino acids. The DNA shown is the 42-base CDR3, in frame from base 1. Trimming takes 0 bases from V and 0 bases from J, and the germline ends sit 6 bases apart. In the germline V gene (reference sequence), CDR1 corresponds to GTSNPN and CDR2 to SVGIG. The chain employs TRBV30 and TRBJ1-3, with the D segment identity uncertain. Specimen: peripheral blood. The receptor comes from a woman aged 50 to 65 with active or convalescent COVID-19. The bases read TGTGCCTGGAGTGTACCGGGCTCTGGAAACACCATATATTTT. Translated, it gives CAWSVPGSGNTIYF.